The clone carrying this TCR beta chain has only a few counts. Antigen specificity is unknown. The data belong to a study of T-cell reconstitution after alpha-beta-depleted transplantation in children. Whole-study findings and limits: Diversity of TCRbeta at day 60 was high in some patients, arising from surviving recipient T cells and thymic progenitors. Expanded clones from the graft, numbering several hundred, reportedly supplied alpha-beta T cells about two months after transplant. Among T cells one year after transplant, newly produced cells accounted for most counts and diversity.

Unique molecular identifiers were incorporated during preparation of the TCRbeta library. Via MiXCR, TCRdb re-called the PCR reads, giving one row per CDR3 protein. The profile shows about 300,000 distinct CDR3 sequences, around 7.1% of them singletons. Germline CDR1 MGHRA, CDR2 YSYEKL. Unmatched junction bases numbered 13, after V lost 4 bases and J lost 0 bases. The CDR3 length is 19 residues. Source: peripheral blood, taken 360 days after TCRalphabeta/CD19-depleted stem cell transplant. The rearrangement uses TRBV4-1 and TRBJ2-7; 12 bases line up with TRBD2. The TCR sequence derives from a female patient aged 2 to 10 who had a stem cell transplant for Fanconi anemia, so the T cells may come from the graft donor. The CDR3 DNA sequence: TGCGCCAGCAGCCGTGTTGGACTAGCGGGAACAGTTAGCTCCTACGAGCAGTACTTC. Its protein product is CASSRVGLAGTVSSYEQYF.